A single sample is the source of the 29 T cell receptor beta chains below, sequenced in a study of T cells in Graves' hyperthyroidism and ophthalmopathy. The CDR3 regions of TCR beta were amplified from RNA transcripts. TCR CDR3 underwent first-round RT-PCR with the HTBI primer set. TCRdb re-called the multiplex PCR reads with MiXCR, one entry per CDR3 protein. The top ten clones hold 15% to 20% of a sample with about 500,000 distinct CDR3 sequences, approximately 16% of them seen once. Sequencing was done on a sample of blood. All receptors come from a woman younger than 30 with Graves' hyperthyroidism.

This clonotype was seen more than once but under ten times. The J gene is TRBJ1-5, the V gene TRBV27; D may be TRBD1 (5 bases). V was cut by 8 bases and J by 5 bases, with 34 bases left in between. Per germline, CDR1 MNHEY and CDR2 SMNVEV (reference sequence). The CDR3 consists of 20 residues. In DNA, the CDR3 is TGTGCCAGCGGTTCGAGGAGGGAATGGGGTCACCTCGGGGGGGATCAGCCCCAGCATTTT. This sequence encodes CASGSRREWGHLGGDQPQHF.

This clonotype was counted ten times or more. V usage is TRBV10-1 and J usage is TRBJ2-5; 7 nucleotides agree with TRBD1. The CDR3 sequence is 16 residues long. V dropped 6 bases and J dropped 2; count of bases not matched to a gene: 12. Per the germline V gene, CDR1 is WNHNN and CDR2 is SYGVQD (reference sequence). CDR3 residues: CASSPGTATTQETQYF. DNA for the CDR3: TGCGCCAGCAGCCCCGGGACAGCGACGACTCAAGAGACCCAGTACTTC.

This clonotype was counted a few times. V usage is TRBV3-1 and J usage is TRBJ1-3, with TRBD1 as a possible D gene (5 bases). Germline V gives CDR1 LGHDT, CDR2 YNNKEL (reference sequence). The germline V and J ends were trimmed by 1 base and 4 bases, with 8 bases remaining between them. The CDR3 has 14 amino acids. The CDR3 is CASSQGGTGNTIYF. The CDR3 DNA is TGTGCCAGCAGCCAAGGAGGGACCGGAAACACCATATATTTT.

This clonotype has a handful of counts. This chain joins TRBV10-3 and TRBJ1-2; 7 nucleotides agree with TRBD1. The CDR3 extends over 15 amino acids. The germline V gene has CDR1 ENHRY and CDR2 SYGVKD. V dropped 3 bases and J dropped 4; count of bases not matched to a gene: 8. CDR3 nucleotides: TGTGCCATCAGTGACTACAGGGACAGTCCCTATGGCTACACCTTC. Protein product: CAISDYRDSPYGYTF.

In this sample, this clonotype turned up many times. In DNA form, the CDR3 reads TGTGCCAGCAGTGATGAGGGGGGGCGAAGAGAAAAACTGTTTTTT. It is translated as CASSDEGGRREKLFF. V gene TRBV2 combines with J gene TRBJ1-4; weak D call: TRBD1 (6 bases). V lost 3 bases to trimming and J lost 8 bases, with 16 bases between them. The CDR3 sequence is 15 residues long. Germline CDR1 and CDR2: SNHLY and FYNNEI.

This chain links TRBV28 with TRBJ1-2; D is uncertain. The V gene's germline CDR1 is MDHEN and CDR2 SYDVKM. V lost 6 bases and J 6 bases, leaving 14 bases between the germline ends. The CDR3 is 13 residues long. Here the CDR3 DNA reads TGTGCCAGCAGCAGCCCAGGCCGGAATGGCTACACCTTC. Its translation: CASSSPGRNGYTF.

About this clonotype itself: One end of the junction does not line up with germline, which may come from a read error. V is TRBV2 and J is TRBJ2-6; tentatively, D is TRBD1 (6 bases). CDR1 is SNHLY and CDR2 is FYNNEI in the germline V gene. The CDR3 contains 17 residues. The CDR3 DNA reads TGTGCCAGCAGGGCGGACAGCTTTCTCTCTGGGGGCAACGTCCTGACTTTC. This encodes CASRADSFLSGGNVLTF.

This chain uses TRBV12-3 or TRBV12-4 with TRBJ2-7; TRBD2 might be the D (6 bases). CDR3 length equals 14 residues. The V gene lost 8 bases and the J gene lost 3 bases, with 17 bases spanning the gap. The DNA of the CDR3 is TGTGCCAGCTCTTACGGGGGTCTCCTCTACGAGCAGTACTTC. It translates to CASSYGGLLYEQYF.

This chain connects TRBV28 to TRBJ1-1, with D tentatively TRBD1 (6 bases). V dropped 5 bases and J dropped 4 bases, with 17 bases sitting between them. Germline CDR1 reads MDHEN; CDR2 reads SYDVKM. The CDR3 is made up of 15 amino acids. In DNA, the CDR3 is TGTGCCAGCAGTGAATCCACCAGGGGTATCACTGAAGCTTTCTTT. Translating gives CASSESTRGITEAFF.

A few counts support this clonotype. The CDR3 nucleotides read TGCGCCAGCAGCGGGTCGACTAGCGGAGGGGTCAATGAGCAGTTCTTC. This codes for CASSGSTSGGVNEQFF. The gene calls are TRBV5-1 and TRBJ2-1; 9 bases are shared with TRBD2. Germline-derived CDR1 and CDR2 are SGHRS and YFSETQ. With V trimmed by 4 bases and J by 6 bases, 11 bases remained unmatched. This CDR3 is built from 16 residues. Looking up the rest from reference TRBV5-1 and TRBJ2-1 gives the full variable domain: KAGVTQTPRYLIKTRGQQVTLSCSPISGHRSVSWYQQTPGQGLQFLFEYFSETQRNKGNFPGRFSGRQFSNSRSEMNVSTLELGDSALYLCASSGSTSGGVNEQFFGPGTRLTVL.

On this clonotype: Since a much larger clone is just one base distant, this may be a read error. CDR3 nucleotides: TGTGCCAGCAGCTTTCAGGGGAACTCCTACAATGAGCAGTTCTTC. Translated: CASSFQGNSYNEQFF. This sequence joins TRBV5-6 and TRBJ2-1; a possible D gene is TRBD1 (6 bases). Per germline, CDR1 SGHDT and CDR2 YYEEEE. This CDR3 is built from 15 residues. V was pared by 2 bases and J by 0 bases, with 9 bases between.

With respect to this clonotype: One junction end does not reproduce the germline sequence, and a read error may be involved. V and J are TRBV7-2 and TRBJ1-4; 7 bases are a match to TRBD1. Germline V CDR1 and CDR2: SGHTA, FQGNSA. The CDR3 consists of 16 residues. CDR3 in DNA: TGCGCCAGCAGCCAAGTACCGGGACAGCTTAATGAAAAACTGTTTTTT. Its protein is CASSQVPGQLNEKLFF.

The rearrangement links TRBV19 to TRBJ2-7, with 8 bases matching TRBD2. This CDR3 has 15 residues. The V gene end was trimmed by 5 bases and the J gene end by 1 base; junction bases not matched to a gene: 7. CDR1 LNHDA and CDR2 SQIVND come from the germline V gene (reference sequence). Here the CDR3 reads CASSPGGKGSYEQYF. The CDR3 region has the DNA TGTGCCAGTAGTCCGGGGGGGAAGGGATCCTACGAGCAGTACTTC. The full variable domain, in which reference TRBV19 and TRBJ2-7 provide the parts outside the CDR3, is DGGITQSPKYLFRKEGQNVTLSCEQNLNHDAMYWYRQDPGQGLRLIYYSQIVNDFQKGDIAEGYSVSREKKESFPLTVTSAQKNPTAFYLCASSPGGKGSYEQYFGPGTRLTVT.

This clonotype was recorded at least ten times. This chain uses TRBV2 with TRBJ2-1; 8 nucleotides agree with TRBD2. V lost 2 bases to trimming and J lost 4 bases; unmatched junction nucleotides: 4. The CDR3 is 15 residues long. Germline CDR1 reads SNHLY; CDR2 reads FYNNEI. The CDR3: CASSEWGGGYNEQFF. The CDR3 bases are TGTGCCAGCAGTGAATGGGGCGGGGGGTACAATGAGCAGTTCTTC.

This clonotype was detected many times. The chain couples TRBV7-2 to TRBJ2-5, with D possibly being TRBD1 or TRBD2 (5 bases each). The germline CDR1 and CDR2 sequences are SGHTA and FQGNSA. V lost 1 base to trimming and J lost 4 bases, with 13 bases between them. The CDR3 length is 15 residues. The CDR3 DNA reads TGTGCCAGCAGCTTAGACGGGGCTTTCGGAGAGACCCAGTACTTC. It translates to CASSLDGAFGETQYF.

The table lists this clonotype with many counts. The chain has TRBV29-1 and TRBJ2-7, with 8 bases fitting TRBD2. V shed 2 bases and J 6 bases; nucleotides not matched to a gene: 3. This CDR3 contains 12 residues. The V gene's germline CDR1 is SQVTM and CDR2 ANQGSEA. As DNA, the CDR3 is TGCAGCGTTGAATTGGCGGGAGGCGAGCAGTACTTC. This encodes CSVELAGGEQYF.

This clonotype was observed at least ten times. The chain is built from TRBV2 and TRBJ2-3; D not resolved. There are 13 residues in the CDR3. Trimming removed 0 bases at V and 5 bases at J, with 6 bases between. Germline loops: CDR1 SNHLY, CDR2 FYNNEI. CDR3 residues: CASSEAHGDTQYF. In nucleotides, the CDR3 is TGTGCCAGCAGTGAAGCCCACGGAGATACGCAGTATTTT.

This clonotype was picked up a small number of times. CDR3 region: CASSYSGMSSYEQYF. The CDR3 DNA follows: TGTGCCAGTAGTTATAGCGGGATGAGCTCCTACGAGCAGTACTTC. The rearrangement joins TRBV19 to TRBJ2-7, with TRBD2 identical over 8 bases. This CDR3 spans 15 amino acids. Per germline, CDR1 LNHDA and CDR2 SQIVND (reference sequence). V lost 5 bases to trimming and J lost 0 bases; unmatched junction nucleotides: 6.

The chain carries TRBV20-1 and TRBJ2-1; maybe TRBD1 (5 bases). The germline V gene has CDR1 DFQATT and CDR2 SNEGSKA (reference sequence). This CDR3 has 17 residues. The V gene lost 2 bases and the J gene lost 8 bases, with 25 bases spanning the gap. CDR3 loop: CSARTVVVGLLFYEQFF. CDR3 bases: TGCAGTGCTAGAACTGTTGTGGTGGGGCTTCTATTCTATGAGCAGTTCTTC.

This clonotype showed up many times. The genes are TRBV14 and TRBJ2-3; D is possibly TRBD2 (6 bases). V lost 4 bases and J 4 bases, leaving 24 bases between the germline ends. In germline, CDR1 is SGHDN, CDR2 FVKESK. CDR3 length: 18 residues. The CDR3, as DNA: TGTGCCAGCAGCCGAACGCCCCCGGGGCCGAGGAGGGCAGATACGCAGTATTTT. Translated: CASSRTPPGPRRADTQYF.

The chain combines TRBV11-3 with TRBJ1-3, with 8 bases lining up with TRBD1. With V trimmed by 4 bases and J by 4 bases, 3 bases remained unmatched. The CDR3 has 14 residues. The germline CDR1 and CDR2 sequences are SGHNT and YENEEA. As DNA, the CDR3 is TGTGCCAGCAGCTCGGACAGGGTGGGAAACACCATATATTTT. Its protein is CASSSDRVGNTIYF.

The chain recombines TRBV7-8 with TRBJ2-2, with TRBD1 identical over 8 bases. Unmatched junction bases numbered 15, after V lost 5 bases and J lost 4 bases. Per the germline V gene, CDR1 is SGHVS and CDR2 is FQNEAQ. The CDR3 length is 18 residues. In DNA form, the CDR3 reads TGTGCCAGCAGCCCCCCTTTTAACGACAGGGGTCTCACCGGGGAGCTGTTTTTT. This sequence encodes CASSPPFNDRGLTGELFF.

This clonotype was counted only a few times. CDR3 nucleotide sequence: TGTGCCAGCTCCTGGAGGACAGGGGAGGCAGAGCAGCCCCAGCATTTT. This encodes CASSWRTGEAEQPQHF. This chain connects TRBV25-1 to TRBJ1-5; 9 bases fit TRBD1. Germline V gives CDR1 MGHDK, CDR2 SYGVNS. Germline trimming cut 8 bases from V and 7 bases from J; bases unmatched to any gene: 15. The length of the CDR3 is 16 residues.

Ten or more counts support this clonotype. The chain has TRBV30 and TRBJ2-5; D might be TRBD1 (5 bases). This CDR3 region has 12 residues. V was pared by 5 bases and J by 6 bases, with 13 bases between. From germline, CDR1 is GTSNPN and CDR2 SVGIG (reference sequence). The CDR3 DNA reads as TGTGCCTGGGACAACTCAGGGAAGACCCAGTACTTC. Translated: CAWDNSGKTQYF.

There are a few counts of this clonotype. V is TRBV5-4 and J is TRBJ2-7; weak D call: TRBD1 (5 bases). V was shortened by 1 base and J by 2 bases, with 13 bases between the two germline ends. This CDR3 comprises 15 residues. CDR1 is SGHNT, CDR2 YYREEE, per germline (reference sequence). The CDR3 loop is CASSLIERQPYEQYF. Written as DNA, the CDR3 is TGTGCCAGCAGCTTGATAGAACGACAGCCCTACGAGCAGTACTTC.

The chain has TRBV12-3 or TRBV12-4 and TRBJ1-5; 8 bases are a match to TRBD1. Trimming took 4 bases from V and 7 from J; bases not matched to a gene: 9. The CDR3 covers 15 residues. CDR3: CASSWVGQGNQPQHF. The CDR3 DNA follows: TGTGCCAGCAGTTGGGTCGGACAGGGAAACCAGCCCCAGCATTTT.

The rearrangement links TRBV24-1 to TRBJ2-3; possibly TRBD1 for D (6 bases). The germline gives CDR1 KGHDR, CDR2 SFDVKD. Trimming took 8 bases from V and 4 from J, leaving 18 bases between them. The CDR3 has 15 amino acids. In DNA form, the CDR3 reads TGTGCCACCACCCCTGGCAGGGGATCGGCAGATACGCAGTATTTT. Protein product: CATTPGRGSADTQYF.

This clonotype was seen repeatedly, ten times or more. The chain carries TRBV6-1 and TRBJ2-3, with 7 bases fitting TRBD1. Germline V CDR1 and CDR2: MNHNS, SASEGT. V shed 5 bases, J shed 6 bases, and the junction held 8 bases outside the gene matches. This CDR3 has 14 amino acids. The CDR3 sequence: CASSSRPQGDTQYF. CDR3 DNA: TGTGCCAGCAGTAGTCGTCCACAGGGGGATACGCAGTATTTT.

The chain recombines TRBV5-1 with TRBJ2-7, with 8 bases aligning to TRBD1. The CDR3 is 18 residues long. The J segment lost 6 bases and the V segment lost 4 bases, leaving 21 bases of the junction unmatched. Germline loops: CDR1 SGHRS, CDR2 YFSETQ. The CDR3 is CASSSGRFSGQGAREQYF. CDR3 in DNA: TGCGCCAGCAGCAGTGGTAGGTTCTCCGGCCAGGGGGCTCGCGAGCAGTACTTC. Based on the CDR3 plus reference TRBV5-1 and TRBJ2-7, the full variable domain is KAGVTQTPRYLIKTRGQQVTLSCSPISGHRSVSWYQQTPGQGLQFLFEYFSETQRNKGNFPGRFSGRQFSNSRSEMNVSTLELGDSALYLCASSSGRFSGQGAREQYFGPGTRLTVT.